The TCR beta chain under discussion was sequenced for a study of blood T cell repertoires in COVID-19. About the study: Researchers got acute and convalescent COVID-19 samples from the United States, Italy and Spain. T cells, B-cell-depleted T cells, or PBMCs supplied cDNA or gDNA.

Per the original data handling: Using reference gene primer amplification, nucleated cell counts were estimated. Some clones are missing from TCRdb's copy, which holds only in-frame ones; the method was immunoSEQ multiplex PCR. V and J calls and clone size are copied from that table; D and trimming were computed from the DNA. Among roughly 150,000 clones listed, roughly four fifths were seen once. The sequenced sample was peripheral blood. The receptor comes from a woman of 80 years or more with acute or convalescent COVID-19.

CDR3 nucleotide sequence: TGTGCCACCAGCAGAGATAGGACAGGGCTGGGGGGTTCCTACGAGCAGTACTTC. It is translated as CATSRDRTGLGGSYEQYF. The rearrangement links TRBV15 to TRBJ2-7; TRBD1 matches 8 bases. V lost 0 bases, J lost 1 base, and 11 bases stayed unmatched. The CDR3 loop spans 18 amino acids. The V gene's germline CDR1 is LNHNV and CDR2 YYDKDF (reference sequence).